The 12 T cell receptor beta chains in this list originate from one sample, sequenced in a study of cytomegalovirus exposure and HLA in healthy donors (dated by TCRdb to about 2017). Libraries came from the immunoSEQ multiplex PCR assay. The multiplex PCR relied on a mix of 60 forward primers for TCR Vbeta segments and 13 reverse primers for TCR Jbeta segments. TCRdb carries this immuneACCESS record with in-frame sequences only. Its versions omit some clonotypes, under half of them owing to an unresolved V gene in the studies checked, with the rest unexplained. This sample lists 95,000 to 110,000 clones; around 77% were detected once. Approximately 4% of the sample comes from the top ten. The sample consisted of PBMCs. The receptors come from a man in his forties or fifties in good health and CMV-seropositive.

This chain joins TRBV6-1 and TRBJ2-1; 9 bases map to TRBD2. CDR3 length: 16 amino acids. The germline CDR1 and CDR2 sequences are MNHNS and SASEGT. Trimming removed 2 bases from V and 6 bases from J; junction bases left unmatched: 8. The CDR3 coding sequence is TGTGCCAGCAGTGAACCAGTACTAGCGGGCCCCAATGAGCAGTTCTTC. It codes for CASSEPVLAGPNEQFF.

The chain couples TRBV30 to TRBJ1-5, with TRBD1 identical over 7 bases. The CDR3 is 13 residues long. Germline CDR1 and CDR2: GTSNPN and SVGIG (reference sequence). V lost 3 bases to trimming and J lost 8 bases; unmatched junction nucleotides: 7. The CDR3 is CAWRADREKPQHF. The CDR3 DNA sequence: TGTGCCTGGAGGGCAGACAGGGAAAAGCCCCAGCATTTT.

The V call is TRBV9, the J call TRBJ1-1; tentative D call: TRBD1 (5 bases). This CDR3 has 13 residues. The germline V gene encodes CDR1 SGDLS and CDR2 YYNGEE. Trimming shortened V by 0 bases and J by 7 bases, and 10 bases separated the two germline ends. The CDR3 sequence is CASSVGVGGEAFF. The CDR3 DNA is TGTGCCAGCAGCGTAGGGGTGGGGGGTGAAGCTTTCTTT.

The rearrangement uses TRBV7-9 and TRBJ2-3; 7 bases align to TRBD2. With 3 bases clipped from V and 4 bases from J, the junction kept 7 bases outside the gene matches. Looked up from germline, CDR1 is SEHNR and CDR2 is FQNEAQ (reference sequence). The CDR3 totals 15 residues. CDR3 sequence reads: CASSFSGSMSDTQYF. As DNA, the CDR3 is TGTGCCAGCAGCTTTAGCGGGTCAATGTCAGATACGCAGTATTTT.

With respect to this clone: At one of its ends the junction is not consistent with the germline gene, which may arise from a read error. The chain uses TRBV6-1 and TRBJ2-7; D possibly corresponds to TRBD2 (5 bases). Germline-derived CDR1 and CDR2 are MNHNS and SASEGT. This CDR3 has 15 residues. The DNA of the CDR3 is TGTGCCGGCAGCGAGGTGCCAGCGGACTCCTACGAGCAGTACTTC. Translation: CAGSEVPADSYEQYF.

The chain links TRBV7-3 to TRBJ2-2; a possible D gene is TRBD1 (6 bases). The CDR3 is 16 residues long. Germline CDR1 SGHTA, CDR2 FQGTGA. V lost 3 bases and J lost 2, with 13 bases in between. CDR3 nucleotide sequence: TGTGCCAGCAGCTTGCTTGGGGGCGGTAACACCGGGGAGCTGTTTTTT. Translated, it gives CASSLLGGGNTGELFF.

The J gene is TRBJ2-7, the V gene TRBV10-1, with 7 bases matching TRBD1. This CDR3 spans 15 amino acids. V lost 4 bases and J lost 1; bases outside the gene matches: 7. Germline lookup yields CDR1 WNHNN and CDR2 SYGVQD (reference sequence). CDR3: CASSARDSASYEQYF. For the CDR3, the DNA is TGCGCCAGCAGTGCCCGGGACAGCGCTTCCTACGAGCAGTACTTC.

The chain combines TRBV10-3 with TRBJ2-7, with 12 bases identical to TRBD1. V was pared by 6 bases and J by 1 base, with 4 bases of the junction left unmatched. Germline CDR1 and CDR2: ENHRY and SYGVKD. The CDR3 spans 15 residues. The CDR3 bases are TGTGCCATCAGGGGGACAGGGGGCTCGTCCTACGAGCAGTACTTC. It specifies CAIRGTGGSSYEQYF.

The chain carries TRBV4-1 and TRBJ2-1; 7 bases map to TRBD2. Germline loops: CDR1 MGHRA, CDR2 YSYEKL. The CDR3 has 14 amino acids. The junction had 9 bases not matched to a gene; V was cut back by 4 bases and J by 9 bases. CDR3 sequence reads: CASSPWTSVPEQFF. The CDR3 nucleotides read TGCGCCAGCAGCCCTTGGACTAGTGTTCCTGAGCAGTTCTTC.

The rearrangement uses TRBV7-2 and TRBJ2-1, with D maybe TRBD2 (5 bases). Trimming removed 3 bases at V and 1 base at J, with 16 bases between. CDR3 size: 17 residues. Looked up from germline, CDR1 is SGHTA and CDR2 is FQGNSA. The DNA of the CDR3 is TGTGCCAGCAGCTTTCAAATGGGTCGGGATTCCTACAATGAGCAGTTCTTC. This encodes CASSFQMGRDSYNEQFF.

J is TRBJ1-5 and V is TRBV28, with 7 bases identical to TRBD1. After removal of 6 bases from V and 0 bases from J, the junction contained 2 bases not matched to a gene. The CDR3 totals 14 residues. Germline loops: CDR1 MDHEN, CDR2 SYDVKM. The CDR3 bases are TGTGCCAGCAGCACAGGGGTTAGCAATCAGCCCCAGCATTTT. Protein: CASSTGVSNQPQHF.

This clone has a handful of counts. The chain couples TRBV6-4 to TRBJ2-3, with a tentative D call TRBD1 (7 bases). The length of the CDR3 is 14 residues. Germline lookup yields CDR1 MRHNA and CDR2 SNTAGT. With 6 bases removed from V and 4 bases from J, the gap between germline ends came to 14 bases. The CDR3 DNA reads TGTGCCAGCAGCATAACAGGGGAGGCAGATACGCAGTATTTT. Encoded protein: CASSITGEADTQYF.